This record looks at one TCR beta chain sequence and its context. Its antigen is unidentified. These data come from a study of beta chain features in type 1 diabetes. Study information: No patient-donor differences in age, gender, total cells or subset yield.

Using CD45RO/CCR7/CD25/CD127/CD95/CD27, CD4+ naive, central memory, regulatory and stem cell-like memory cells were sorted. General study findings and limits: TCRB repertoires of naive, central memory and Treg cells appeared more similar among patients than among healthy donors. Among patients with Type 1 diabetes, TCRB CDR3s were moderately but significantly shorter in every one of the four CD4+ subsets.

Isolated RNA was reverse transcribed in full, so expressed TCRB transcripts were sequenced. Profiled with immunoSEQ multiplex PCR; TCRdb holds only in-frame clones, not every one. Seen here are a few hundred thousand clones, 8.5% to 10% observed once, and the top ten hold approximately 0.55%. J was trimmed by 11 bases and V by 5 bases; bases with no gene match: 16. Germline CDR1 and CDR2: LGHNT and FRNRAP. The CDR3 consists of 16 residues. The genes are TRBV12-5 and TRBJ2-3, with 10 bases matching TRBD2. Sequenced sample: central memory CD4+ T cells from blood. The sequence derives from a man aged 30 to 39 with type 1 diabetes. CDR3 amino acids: CASGEGGLVGLAEQYF. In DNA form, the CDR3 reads TGTGCTAGTGGTGAGGGGGGACTAGTCGGACTAGCGGAGCAGTATTTT.